This T cell receptor beta chain emerged from a study of T cell responses to AZD1222 COVID-19 vaccine. The CDR3 contains 13 residues. The germline V gene encodes CDR1 MNHEY and CDR2 SMNVEV (reference sequence). Between the trimmed V and J ends, which lost 3 bases and 2 bases, there was a span of 8 bases. Clones were sequenced by immunoSEQ multiplex PCR, and TCRdb holds only the in-frame ones, with some missing. This table holds about 150,000 clones, approximately 91% found once. Regarding this clone: Its antigen remains unidentified.

Study-wide results and caveats: At study baseline, merely a handful of AZD1222 recipients were seropositive. White British donors predominated, females outnumbered males, and clonal diversity was possibly underestimated. The study sampled repertoires only after the peak T cell response.

The material was peripheral blood, obtained after recovery from COVID-19. The TCR sequence derives from an adult who had recovered from COVID-19. The rearrangement joins TRBV27 to TRBJ2-7, with D possibly TRBD1 on 5 matching bases. CDR3 sequence (DNA): TGTGCCAGCAGTTTGGAACAGGCCTACGAGCAGTACTTC. It codes for CASSLEQAYEQYF.